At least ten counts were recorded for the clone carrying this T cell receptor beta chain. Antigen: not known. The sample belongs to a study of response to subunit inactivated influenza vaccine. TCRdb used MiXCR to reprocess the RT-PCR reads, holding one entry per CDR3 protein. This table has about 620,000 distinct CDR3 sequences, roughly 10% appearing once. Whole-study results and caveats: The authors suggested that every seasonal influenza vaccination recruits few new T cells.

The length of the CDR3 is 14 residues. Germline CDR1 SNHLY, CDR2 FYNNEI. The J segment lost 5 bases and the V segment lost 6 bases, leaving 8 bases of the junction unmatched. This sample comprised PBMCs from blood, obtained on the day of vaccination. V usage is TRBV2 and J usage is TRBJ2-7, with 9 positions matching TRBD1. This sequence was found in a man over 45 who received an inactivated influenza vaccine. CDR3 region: CASSRGDRVDEQYF. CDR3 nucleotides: TGTGCCAGCAGCCGTGGGGACAGGGTGGACGAGCAGTACTTC.